These T cell receptor beta chains were read from a single sample in a study of cytomegalovirus exposure and HLA in healthy donors. Some clones are missing from TCRdb's copy, which holds only in-frame ones; the method was immunoSEQ multiplex PCR. The profile covers 150,000 to 200,000 clones, with over 65% appearing a single time and 1.4% taken by the ten largest. Sequencing was carried out using PBMCs. The receptors here all came from a woman between 25 and 40 years old in good health and CMV-seropositive. Each CDR3 is given with its conserved first and last residue. D genes are given only for firm matches. Rows give clone size only sometimes, using once, few, many, or a class for an expanded clone.

-,-,TRBV10-3,TRBJ2-7,CALGRAGDEQYF,TGTGCCTTAGGACGGGCCGGGGACGAGCAGTACTTC
once,-,TRBV5-6,TRBJ2-7,CASSLLGLGTYEQYF,TGTGCCAGCAGCTTGTTGGGACTGGGAACCTACGAGCAGTACTTC
few,TRBD2,TRBV28,TRBJ2-7,CASSRKLAGRTGSSYEQYF,TGTGCCAGCAGTCGGAAACTAGCGGGTCGTACGGGGAGCTCCTACGAGCAGTACTTC
-,-,TRBV5-1,TRBJ2-1,CASSLHDRSTPTWQFF,TGCGCCAGCAGCTTGCACGACAGGTCAACCCCCACATGGCAGTTCTTC
once,TRBD1,TRBV7-2,TRBJ2-3,CASSLVQGARPSDTQYF,TGTGCCAGCAGCTTAGTTCAGGGGGCGAGACCAAGTGATACGCAGTATTTT
few,-,TRBV5-4,TRBJ1-4,CASSTAGAPDEKLFF,TGTGCCAGCAGCACGGCGGGGGCCCCAGATGAAAAACTGTTTTTT
-,-,TRBV29-1,TRBJ2-7,CSALAPYEQYF,TGCAGCGCCTTAGCGCCCTACGAGCAGTACTTC
-,-,TRBV9,TRBJ1-4,CASSVSAGFNEKLFF,TGTGCCAGCAGCGTATCTGCAGGGTTTAATGAAAAACTGTTTTTT
-,-,TRBV11-2,TRBJ1-3,CASSLPGGGGNTIYF,TGTGCCAGCAGCTTACCAGGAGGAGGCGGAAACACCATATATTTT
-,-,TRBV28,TRBJ1-2,CASSFRPGSNYGYTF,TGTGCCAGCAGTTTTAGGCCGGGAAGTAACTATGGCTACACCTTC
once,-,TRBV30,TRBJ1-3,CAWNGGGNTIYF,TGTGCCTGGAATGGGGGGGGAAACACCATATATTTT
-,TRBD1,TRBV18,TRBJ1-5,CASSPQGALKEPQHF,TGTGCCAGCTCACCTCAGGGGGCGTTAAAGGAGCCCCAGCATTTT
-,-,TRBV6-1,TRBJ2-1,CASSGGPIGSEQFF,TGTGCCAGCAGTGGAGGGCCGATAGGGAGTGAGCAGTTCTTC
-,-,TRBV11-3,TRBJ2-2,CASSPGREGTGELFF,TGTGCCAGCAGCCCCGGGAGAGAGGGAACCGGGGAGCTGTTTTTT
-,TRBD1,TRBV5-1,TRBJ2-7,CASSLGLGTGGLIDEQYF,TGCGCCAGCAGCTTGGGCCTAGGGACAGGAGGATTAATAGACGAGCAGTACTTC
-,TRBD1,TRBV27,TRBJ1-5,CASRLRTGRVRNQPQHF,TGTGCCAGCCGACTGAGGACAGGGAGGGTTAGAAATCAGCCCCAGCATTTT
-,-,TRBV6-1,TRBJ1-1,CASSSQGSTEAFF,TGTGCCAGCAGTTCACAGGGTAGCACTGAAGCTTTCTTT
-,-,TRBV29-1,TRBJ2-4,CSVGLVAKNIQYF,TGCAGCGTTGGACTAGTAGCCAAAAACATTCAGTACTTC
-,-,TRBV29-1,TRBJ1-4,CSVSGRANEKLFF,TGCAGCGTCTCGGGGAGGGCTAATGAAAAACTGTTTTTT
-,-,TRBV10-3,TRBJ2-7,CAISESVGAEGLHEQYF,TGTGCCATCAGTGAGTCCGTAGGCGCGGAAGGTCTCCACGAGCAGTACTTC
-,-,TRBV4-1,TRBJ2-3,CASSQAPVSTDTQYF,TGCGCCAGCAGCCAAGCCCCGGTTAGCACAGATACGCAGTATTTT
-,-,TRBV5-1,TRBJ2-5,CASSLAVQKQETQYF,TGCGCCAGCAGCTTGGCCGTCCAGAAACAAGAGACCCAGTACTTC
-,TRBD2,TRBV9,TRBJ2-1,CASSLTSGTYNEQFF,TGTGCCAGCAGCTTGACTAGCGGGACCTACAATGAGCAGTTCTTC
few,-,TRBV6-1,TRBJ1-3,CASSDSVGGLGNTIYF,TGTGCCAGCAGTGACAGTGTTGGGGGCCTTGGAAACACCATATATTTT
-,TRBD1,TRBV4-1,TRBJ2-7,CASSHTDRVSYEQYF,TGCGCCAGCAGCCATACGGACAGGGTCTCCTACGAGCAGTACTTC
-,-,TRBV5-5,TRBJ2-5,CASSLPLGAGETQYF,TGTGCCAGCAGCTTGCCTCTGGGCGCGGGGGAGACCCAGTACTTC
-,TRBD2,TRBV27,TRBJ2-1,CASSLGLAGDNEQFF,TGTGCCAGCAGTTTGGGACTAGCGGGGGACAATGAGCAGTTCTTC
-,-,TRBV7-3,TRBJ1-2,CASSLGGDGYTF,TGTGCCAGCAGCTTAGGAGGAGATGGCTACACCTTC
once,TRBD1,TRBV27,TRBJ1-5,CASRPTGEGQPQHF,TGTGCCAGCAGGCCGACAGGGGAGGGTCAGCCCCAGCATTTT
-,-,TRBV7-8,TRBJ2-7,CASSLARASYEQYF,TGTGCCAGCAGCTTAGCCAGGGCCAGCTACGAGCAGTACTTC
once,TRBD2,TRBV6-5,TRBJ2-7,CASSYTTSGSYEQYF,TGTGCCAGCAGTTACACGACTAGCGGCTCCTACGAGCAGTACTTC
once,-,TRBV28,TRBJ2-4,CASRTQGNWEVAKNIQYF,TGTGCCAGCAGAACCCAGGGAAATTGGGAAGTAGCCAAAAACATTCAGTACTTC
-,TRBD1,TRBV5-1,TRBJ1-2,CASSYQQGAQTF,TGCGCCAGCAGCTACCAACAGGGGGCTCAAACCTTC
-,TRBD1,TRBV28,TRBJ2-3,CASSPKPRTGAKFNRYF,TGTGCCAGCAGTCCTAAGCCCCGGACAGGGGCAAAGTTTAATCGGTATTTT
-,TRBD1,TRBV30,TRBJ2-7,CAWSVQGAPEQYF,TGTGCCTGGAGTGTTCAGGGGGCGCCCGAGCAGTACTTC
-,-,TRBV6-6,TRBJ1-5,CASSYSTAGSNQPQHF,TGTGCCAGCAGTTACTCTACAGCGGGTAGCAATCAGCCCCAGCATTTT
-,TRBD2,TRBV19,TRBJ2-7,CASSPIRTSDEQYF,TGTGCCAGTAGCCCAATCCGGACTAGCGACGAGCAGTACTTC
few,-,TRBV6-5,TRBJ2-7,CASSYARISEQYF,TGTGCCAGCAGTTACGCCCGAATTAGCGAGCAGTACTTC
-,TRBD2,TRBV10-3,TRBJ2-7,CAISLAGGSSYEQYF,TGTGCCATCAGTCTAGCGGGGGGAAGCTCCTACGAGCAGTACTTC
-,-,TRBV9,TRBJ2-7,CASSVEAQGAGEQYF,TGTGCCAGCAGCGTAGAAGCTCAGGGAGCGGGCGAGCAGTACTTC
once,-,TRBV5-1,TRBJ2-7,CASSLNYYEQYF,TGCGCCAGCAGCTTGAACTACTACGAGCAGTACTTC
-,TRBD2,TRBV6-5,TRBJ2-7,CASSPGTSGSYEQYF,TGTGCCAGCAGTCCCGGGACTAGCGGATCCTACGAGCAGTACTTC
-,-,TRBV7-6,TRBJ2-2,CASTGQENTGELFF,TGTGCCAGCACCGGCCAGGAGAACACCGGGGAGCTGTTTTTT
-,-,TRBV4-1,TRBJ1-3,CASSHPQGSSGNTIYF,TGCGCCAGCAGCCATCCCCAGGGCAGCTCTGGAAACACCATATATTTT
-,TRBD2,TRBV27,TRBJ2-7,CASRAAGAGDEQYF,TGTGCCAGCAGGGCAGCGGGAGCTGGGGACGAGCAGTACTTC